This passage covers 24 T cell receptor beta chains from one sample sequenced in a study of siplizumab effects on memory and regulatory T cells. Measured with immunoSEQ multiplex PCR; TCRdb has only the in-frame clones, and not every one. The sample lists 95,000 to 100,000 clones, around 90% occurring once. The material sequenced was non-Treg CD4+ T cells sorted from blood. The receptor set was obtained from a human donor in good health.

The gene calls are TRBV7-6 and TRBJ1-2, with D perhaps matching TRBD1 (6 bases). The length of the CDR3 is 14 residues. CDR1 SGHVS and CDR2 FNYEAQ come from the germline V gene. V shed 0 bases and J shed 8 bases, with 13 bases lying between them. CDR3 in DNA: TGTGCCAGCAGCTTAGCCGGGGGCCATAAGGGCTACACCTTC. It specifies CASSLAGGHKGYTF.

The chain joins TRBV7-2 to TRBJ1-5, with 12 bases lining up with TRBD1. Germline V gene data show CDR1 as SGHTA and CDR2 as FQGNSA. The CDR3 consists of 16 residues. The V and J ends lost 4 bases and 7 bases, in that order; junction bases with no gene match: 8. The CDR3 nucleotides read TGTGCCAGCAGCTGGAGCGGGACAGGGGGCGGACAGCCCCAGCATTTT. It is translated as CASSWSGTGGGQPQHF.

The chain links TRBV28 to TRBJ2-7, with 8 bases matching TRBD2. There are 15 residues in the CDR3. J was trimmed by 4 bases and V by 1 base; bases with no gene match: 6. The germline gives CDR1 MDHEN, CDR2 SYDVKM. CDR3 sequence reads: CASSLFSGILYEQYF. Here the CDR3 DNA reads TGTGCCAGCAGTTTATTTAGCGGGATTCTTTACGAGCAGTACTTC.

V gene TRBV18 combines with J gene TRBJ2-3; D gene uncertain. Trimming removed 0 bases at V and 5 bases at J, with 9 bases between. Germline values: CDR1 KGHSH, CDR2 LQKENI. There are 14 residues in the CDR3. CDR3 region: CASSPPVTGDTQYF. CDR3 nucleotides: TGTGCCAGCTCACCACCGGTGACGGGAGATACGCAGTATTTT.

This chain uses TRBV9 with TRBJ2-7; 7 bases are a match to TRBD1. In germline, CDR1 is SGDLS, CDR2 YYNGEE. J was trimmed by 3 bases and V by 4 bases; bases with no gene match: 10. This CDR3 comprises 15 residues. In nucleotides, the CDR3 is TGTGCCAGCAGCATTGGACAGGACCCTGTCTACGAGCAGTACTTC. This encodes CASSIGQDPVYEQYF. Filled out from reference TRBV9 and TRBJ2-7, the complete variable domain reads DSGVTQTPKHLITATGQRVTLRCSPRSGDLSVYWYQQSLDQGLQFLIQYYNGEERAKGNILERFSAQQFPDLHSELNLSSLELGDSALYFCASSIGQDPVYEQYFGPGTRLTVT.

Written as DNA, the CDR3 is TGTGCCAGCAGCTTGCCCGGACTAGCGGGACGAAACCACACCGGGGAGCTGTTTTTT. Translating it yields CASSLPGLAGRNHTGELFF. The V and J genes are TRBV5-4 and TRBJ2-2, with TRBD2 matching over 12 bases. This CDR3 region has 19 residues. The ends lost 1 base at V and 3 bases at J; junction bases unmatched: 10. CDR1 and CDR2 from the germline V gene are SGHNT and YYREEE (reference sequence).

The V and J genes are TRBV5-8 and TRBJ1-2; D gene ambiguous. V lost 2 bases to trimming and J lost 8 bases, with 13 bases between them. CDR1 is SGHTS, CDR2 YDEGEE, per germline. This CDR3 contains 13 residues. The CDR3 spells CASSFSPKRGYTF. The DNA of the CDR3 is TGTGCCAGCAGCTTTTCCCCAAAGAGGGGCTACACCTTC.

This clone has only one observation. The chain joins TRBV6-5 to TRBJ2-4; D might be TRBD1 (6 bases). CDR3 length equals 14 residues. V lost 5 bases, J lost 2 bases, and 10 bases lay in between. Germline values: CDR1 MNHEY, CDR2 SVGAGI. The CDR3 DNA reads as TGTGCCAGCAGTCGAGGGGGAACCAAAAACATTCAGTACTTC. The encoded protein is CASSRGGTKNIQYF.

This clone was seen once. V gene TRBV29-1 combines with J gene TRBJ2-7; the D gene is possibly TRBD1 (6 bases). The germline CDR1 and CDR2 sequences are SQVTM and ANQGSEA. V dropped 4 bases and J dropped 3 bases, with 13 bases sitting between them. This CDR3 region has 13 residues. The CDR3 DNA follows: TGCAGCGTTGTTATGGCAGGGGTCTACGAGCAGTACTTC. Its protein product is CSVVMAGVYEQYF.

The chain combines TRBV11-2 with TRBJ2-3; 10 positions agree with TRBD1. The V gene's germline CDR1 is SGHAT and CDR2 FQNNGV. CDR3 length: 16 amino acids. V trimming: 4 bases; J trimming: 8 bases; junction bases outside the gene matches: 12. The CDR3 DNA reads TGTGCCAGCAGCTCCCTCCCGAGGACAGGGGGTTTTACGCAGTATTTT. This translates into CASSSLPRTGGFTQYF.

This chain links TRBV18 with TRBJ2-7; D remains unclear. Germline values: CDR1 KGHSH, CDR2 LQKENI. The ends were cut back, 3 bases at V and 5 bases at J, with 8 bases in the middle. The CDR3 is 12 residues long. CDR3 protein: CASSPGPDEQYF. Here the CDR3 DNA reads TGTGCCAGCTCACCCGGGCCGGACGAGCAGTACTTC.

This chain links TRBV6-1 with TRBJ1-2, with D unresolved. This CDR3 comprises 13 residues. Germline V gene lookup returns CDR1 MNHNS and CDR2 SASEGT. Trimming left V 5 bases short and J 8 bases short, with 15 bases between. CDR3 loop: CASSPTVREGYTF. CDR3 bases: TGTGCCAGCAGTCCGACGGTGAGGGAAGGCTACACCTTC.

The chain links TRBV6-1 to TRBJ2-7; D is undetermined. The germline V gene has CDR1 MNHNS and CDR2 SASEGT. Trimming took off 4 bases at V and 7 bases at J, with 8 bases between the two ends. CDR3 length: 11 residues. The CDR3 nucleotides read TGTGCCAGCAGTGTTGTGGGTGAGCAGTACTTC. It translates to CASSVVGEQYF.

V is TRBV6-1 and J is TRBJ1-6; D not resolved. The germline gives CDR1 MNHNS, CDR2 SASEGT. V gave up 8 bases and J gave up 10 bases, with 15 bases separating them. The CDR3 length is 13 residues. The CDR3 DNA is TGTGCCAGCGTATACATAGAGGGATCACCCCTCCACTTT. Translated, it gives CASVYIEGSPLHF.

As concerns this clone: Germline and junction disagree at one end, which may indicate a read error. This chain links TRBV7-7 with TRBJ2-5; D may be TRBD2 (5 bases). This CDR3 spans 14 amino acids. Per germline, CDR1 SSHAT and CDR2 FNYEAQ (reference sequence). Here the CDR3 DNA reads TGTGCTAGCAGCATCGCCGGGAACCCGGAGACCCAGTACTTC. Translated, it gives CASSIAGNPETQYF.

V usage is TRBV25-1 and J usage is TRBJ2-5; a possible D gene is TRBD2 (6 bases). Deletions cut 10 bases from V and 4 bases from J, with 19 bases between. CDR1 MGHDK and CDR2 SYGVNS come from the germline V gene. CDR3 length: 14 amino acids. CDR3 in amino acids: CATLPSGPRETQYF. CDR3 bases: TGTGCCACCCTCCCAAGCGGGCCGCGAGAGACCCAGTACTTC. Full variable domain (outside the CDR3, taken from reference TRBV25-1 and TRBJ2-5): EADIYQTPRYLVIGTGKKITLECSQTMGHDKMYWYQQDPGMELHLIHYSYGVNSTEKGDLSSESTVSRIRTEHFPLTLESARPSHTSQYLCATLPSGPRETQYFGPGTRLLVL.

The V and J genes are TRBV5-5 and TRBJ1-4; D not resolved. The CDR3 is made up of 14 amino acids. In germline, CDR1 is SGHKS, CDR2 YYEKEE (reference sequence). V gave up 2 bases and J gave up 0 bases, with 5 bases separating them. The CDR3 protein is CASSFGATNEKLFF. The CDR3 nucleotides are TGTGCCAGCAGCTTTGGGGCAACTAATGAAAAACTGTTTTTT.

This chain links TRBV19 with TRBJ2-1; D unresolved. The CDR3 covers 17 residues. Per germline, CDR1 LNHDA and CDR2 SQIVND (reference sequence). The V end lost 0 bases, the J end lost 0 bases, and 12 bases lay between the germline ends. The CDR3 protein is CASSIDHWSSSYNEQFF. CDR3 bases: TGTGCCAGTAGTATAGATCATTGGTCGAGCTCCTACAATGAGCAGTTCTTC.

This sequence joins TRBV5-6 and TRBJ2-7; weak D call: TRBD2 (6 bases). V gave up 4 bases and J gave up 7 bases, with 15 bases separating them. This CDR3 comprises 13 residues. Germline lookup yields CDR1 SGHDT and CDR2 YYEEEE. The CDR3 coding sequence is TGTGCCAGCAGCGGTCAGGGACTTGTGGAGCAGTACTTC. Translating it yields CASSGQGLVEQYF.

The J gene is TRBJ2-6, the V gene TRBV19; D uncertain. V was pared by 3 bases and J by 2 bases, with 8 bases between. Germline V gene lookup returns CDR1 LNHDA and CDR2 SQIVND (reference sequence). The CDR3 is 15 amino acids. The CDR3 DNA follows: TGTGCCAGTAGTATTAGCTGGGCTGGGGCCAACGTCCTGACTTTC. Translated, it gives CASSISWAGANVLTF.

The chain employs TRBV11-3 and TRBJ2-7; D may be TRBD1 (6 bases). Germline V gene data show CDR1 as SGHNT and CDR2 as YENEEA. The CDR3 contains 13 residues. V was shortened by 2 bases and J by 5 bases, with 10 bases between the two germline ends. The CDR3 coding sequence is TGTGCCAGCAGCTTACCAGGGGTTCACGAGCAGTACTTC. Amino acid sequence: CASSLPGVHEQYF.

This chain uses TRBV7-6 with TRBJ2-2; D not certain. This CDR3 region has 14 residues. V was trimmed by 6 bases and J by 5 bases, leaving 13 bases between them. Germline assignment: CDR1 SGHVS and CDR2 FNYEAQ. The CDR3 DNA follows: TGTGCCAGCAGTTCCCGCCCAAGTACCGGGGAGCTGTTTTTT. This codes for CASSSRPSTGELFF.

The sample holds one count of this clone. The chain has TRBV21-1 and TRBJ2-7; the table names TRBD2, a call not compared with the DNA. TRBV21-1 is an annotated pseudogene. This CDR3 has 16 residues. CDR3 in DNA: TGTGCCAGCAGCAAAGTCCCTCAGCGGGGGGAGGGGGAGCAGTACTTC. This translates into CASSKVPQRGEGEQYF.

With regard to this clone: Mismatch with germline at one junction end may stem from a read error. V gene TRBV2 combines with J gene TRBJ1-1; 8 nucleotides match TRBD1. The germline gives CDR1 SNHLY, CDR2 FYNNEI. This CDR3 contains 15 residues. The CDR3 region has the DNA TGTGCCAGCAGTGAAGCGTGGACAGGGAACGCTGAAGCTTTCTTT. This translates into CASSEAWTGNAEAFF.